This T cell receptor (beta chain) was profiled in a study of cytomegalovirus exposure and HLA in healthy donors. On the study more broadly: Earlier work reported 117 million unique TCR beta sequences from about 179 million T cells. Early on, a data release was issued that held 85 million to 95 million unique TCRs from HLA-typed donors.

Study observations and caveats: The study put 150 or so TCR beta chains on its list as cytomegalovirus-associated.

Notes on this clone: Its antigen is still unknown.

60 Vbeta and 13 Jbeta primers were used in PCR. Method: immunoSEQ multiplex PCR; TCRdb's copy keeps in-frame clones and lacks some. Among fewer than 150,000 clones listed, around 77% were seen once. The CDR3 runs to 16 residues. Per germline, CDR1 SQVTM and CDR2 ANQGSEA. The J segment lost 3 bases and the V segment lost 6 bases, leaving 17 bases of the junction unmatched. Likely unrecorded immune exposures existed in these nominally healthy donors. Sample: PBMCs. This clonotype was sampled from a human donor in good health. The chain employs TRBV29-1 and TRBJ2-7; TRBD1 agrees at 7 bases. The CDR3 protein is CSVIRDRAEGFYEQYF. The CDR3, as DNA: TGCAGCGTGATCCGGGACAGAGCCGAAGGTTTCTACGAGCAGTACTTC.